The clone carrying this T cell receptor beta chain was seen many times. The TCR beta CDR3 regions underwent amplification using RNA transcripts as the source. Primed by the HTBI set, a first-round RT-PCR was run on the TCR CDR3. TCRdb re-called the multiplex PCR reads through MiXCR, storing one row per CDR3 protein. Of roughly 110,000 distinct CDR3 sequences detected, 15% to 20% appear once; the ten largest clones hold 35% to 45%. The sample originates from a study of T cells in Graves' hyperthyroidism and ophthalmopathy. CDR3 size: 14 residues. V gave up 2 bases and J gave up 7 bases; unmatched junction bases: 3.

This clonotype was obtained from a woman in her forties or fifties with Graves' hyperthyroidism. The chain uses TRBV12-3 or TRBV12-4 and TRBJ1-5; TRBD1 matches 9 bases. The source material was blood. The CDR3 spells CASSLTGGGQPQHF. In DNA, the CDR3 is TGTGCCAGCAGTTTAACAGGGGGCGGACAGCCCCAGCATTTT.